This T cell receptor beta chain came from a study of long-term antiretroviral therapy in people with HIV (dated 2022 in TCRdb). Broadly, across the study: The earliest samples were collected roughly a decade before the 2015 WHO recommendation for immediate ART, at a time when ART was usually postponed until CD4 counts fell. A retrospective serial study tested whether changes in peripheral blood TRB repertoire composition and diversity were associated with ART initiation and durable HIV suppression. From fewer than 35 adults with confirmed HIV infection, the cohort provided over 150 cryopreserved PBMC samples, gathered serially across a mean of approximately six years (range 1-12). Of the 30 to 35 participants with HIV, about a dozen were female. Test extractions of a monoclonal T-cell line alongside under 35 polyclonal samples showed no cross-contamination during QIAcube processing. The research as a whole found: ART initiation was associated with a significant increase in TRB diversity, but diversity stayed significantly below transplant donor controls even after long-term ART. Because cell numbers in pre-ART samples were limited, unsorted PBMC were profiled instead of sorted CD4+ and CD8+ T cells. Compared with controls, HIV repertoires had narrower CDR3 length ranges, and the network structure pointed to an antigen-experienced repertoire that shifted only slightly toward naive after ART. No data were available on ART adherence, viral resistance or therapy changes, limiting inferences about post-ART repertoire changes. Samples dated from the mid-2000s to the late 2010s, and the ART regimens used may be less effective than current ones. Since PBMC availability was limited, sequencing covered only the TCR beta chain, with no alpha chain pairing. Expanded TRB clones identified before ART initiation dominated the repertoire across all time points, though the dominance fluctuated and decreased in many PLHIV after ART.

To be included, a participant needed at least one PBMC sample from before ART initiation plus at least two post-ART samples. All participants with HIV were treated in the United States of America. Before DNA extraction, cryopreserved samples containing about 0.9-10 million PBMC were thawed and washed. At the time of the earliest PBMC sample, participants with HIV were aged between roughly 20 and 54 years. PBMC samples were contributed by each participant from 1-4 timepoints before ART initiation and 2-8 timepoints after ART initiation, with a median of 7 samples. For every participant, serial HIV viral load, CD4+ T-cell count, ART history and demographic data were obtained. A Qiagen kit on a QIAcube was used to extract genomic DNA from unsorted PBMC, with samples processed in batches of 12. As encoded in the germline V gene (reference sequence), CDR1 is MNHEY while CDR2 is SMNVEV. V and J lose 4 bases and 2 bases, and a span of 11 bases separates them. Spanning cysteine to phenylalanine, the CDR3 consists of 14 amino acids. The kept DNA is CDR3 alone, 42 bases in frame from the first base.

The immunoSEQ hsTCRB v3.0 assay was used at survey level resolution to sequence the TRB variable region. TRB sequencing targeted a depth of about 35,000-55,000 T-cell genomes per sample. Pooled TRB libraries were sequenced on an Illumina MiSeq with a v3 150-cycle kit. Per the authors' processing: Repertoire analysis ran in R within a reproducible Nextflow workflow covering QC, data transformation and analysis. LymphoSeq2, an R package for AIRR-Seq data exploration, was used to implement custom analyses. A handful of samples that produced fewer than 5000 total TRB sequences were removed, so 180 or so HIV repertoires were analyzed. Of the roughly 190 retained HIV repertoires, about 59 were collected before and around 130 after ART initiation. Each repertoire was downsampled to 5000 TRB nucleotide sequences, and summary statistics were averaged across 100 downsampling iterations. The analysis kept only TRB sequences whose CDR3 regions were at least seven amino acids long. Two measures captured diversity: a Shannon entropy-derived clonality score and the Gini coefficient. In the repertoire networks, any two of the top 5000 CDR3 amino acid sequences were linked whenever the two sequences differed by an edit distance of one. For TRB CDR3 amino acid sequences, GLIPH2 was used to predict antigen specificity groups and MHC restriction. Known CMV, EBV, HIV or tissue antigen associations were flagged by matching CDR3 amino acid sequences against VDJdb and McPAS-TCR. Pre-ART, post-ART and control groups were compared with Wilcoxon signed-rank tests and Holm-Bonferroni correction. This immuneACCESS table, as held by TCRdb, lists in-frame sequences with V and J called but not all clones. Of the missing ones, under half trace to an unresolved V gene in checked studies; the others have no known cause. V and J calls and clone size follow that table, whereas D and trimming were derived from the DNA. The sample records tens of thousands of clones, roughly 88% of which are singletons. Clones ranked in the top ten supply over 15% of the sample.

A remark on this clone: Its antigen specificity is not known. No qualities accompany the bases; no much larger clone lies one base away.

This sequence originates from a young man with HIV. The sample consisted of unsorted PBMCs, taken 0.1 years before starting antiretroviral therapy. The chain was built from TRBV27 and TRBJ2-5; a tentative D call is TRBD1 (6 bases match). The CDR3 sequence is CASSYLGQQETQYF. The DNA reads as follows: TGTGCCAGCAGTTACCTCGGACAGCAAGAGACCCAGTACTTC.